This TCR beta chain came from a study of T-cell reconstitution after alpha-beta-depleted transplantation in children. Preparation of the TCRbeta library was carried out with unique molecular identifiers. TCRdb redid the calling of the PCR reads with MiXCR, one entry per CDR3 protein. There are approximately 630,000 distinct CDR3 sequences in the sample; under 15% occur only once, and around 0.79% lies in the top ten. The V gene lost 2 bases and the J gene lost 2 bases, with 13 bases spanning the gap. CDR1 MNHEY and CDR2 SMNVEV come from the germline V gene (reference sequence). This CDR3 contains 15 residues. The table lists this clonotype with a few counts. Its antigen is unknown. Findings of the study overall: About two months after transplant, alpha-beta T cells reportedly came from several hundred expanded graft clones. Elevated TCRbeta diversity at day 60 was traced, in some patients, to surviving recipient T cells and thymic progenitors. T-cell numbers and diversity, one year after transplant, stemmed largely from T cells that were newly produced.

The starting material was PBMCs, obtained before TCRalphabeta/CD19-depleted stem cell transplant. This chain uses TRBV27 with TRBJ2-7, with D possibly TRBD2 on 5 matching bases. This receptor was obtained from a girl aged 2 to 10 with congenital amegakaryocytic thrombocytopenia, due to receive a stem cell transplant. This CDR3 is CASSLVSGNPYEQYF. In DNA form, the CDR3 reads TGTGCCAGCAGTTTAGTATCCGGGAACCCCTACGAGCAGTACTTC.